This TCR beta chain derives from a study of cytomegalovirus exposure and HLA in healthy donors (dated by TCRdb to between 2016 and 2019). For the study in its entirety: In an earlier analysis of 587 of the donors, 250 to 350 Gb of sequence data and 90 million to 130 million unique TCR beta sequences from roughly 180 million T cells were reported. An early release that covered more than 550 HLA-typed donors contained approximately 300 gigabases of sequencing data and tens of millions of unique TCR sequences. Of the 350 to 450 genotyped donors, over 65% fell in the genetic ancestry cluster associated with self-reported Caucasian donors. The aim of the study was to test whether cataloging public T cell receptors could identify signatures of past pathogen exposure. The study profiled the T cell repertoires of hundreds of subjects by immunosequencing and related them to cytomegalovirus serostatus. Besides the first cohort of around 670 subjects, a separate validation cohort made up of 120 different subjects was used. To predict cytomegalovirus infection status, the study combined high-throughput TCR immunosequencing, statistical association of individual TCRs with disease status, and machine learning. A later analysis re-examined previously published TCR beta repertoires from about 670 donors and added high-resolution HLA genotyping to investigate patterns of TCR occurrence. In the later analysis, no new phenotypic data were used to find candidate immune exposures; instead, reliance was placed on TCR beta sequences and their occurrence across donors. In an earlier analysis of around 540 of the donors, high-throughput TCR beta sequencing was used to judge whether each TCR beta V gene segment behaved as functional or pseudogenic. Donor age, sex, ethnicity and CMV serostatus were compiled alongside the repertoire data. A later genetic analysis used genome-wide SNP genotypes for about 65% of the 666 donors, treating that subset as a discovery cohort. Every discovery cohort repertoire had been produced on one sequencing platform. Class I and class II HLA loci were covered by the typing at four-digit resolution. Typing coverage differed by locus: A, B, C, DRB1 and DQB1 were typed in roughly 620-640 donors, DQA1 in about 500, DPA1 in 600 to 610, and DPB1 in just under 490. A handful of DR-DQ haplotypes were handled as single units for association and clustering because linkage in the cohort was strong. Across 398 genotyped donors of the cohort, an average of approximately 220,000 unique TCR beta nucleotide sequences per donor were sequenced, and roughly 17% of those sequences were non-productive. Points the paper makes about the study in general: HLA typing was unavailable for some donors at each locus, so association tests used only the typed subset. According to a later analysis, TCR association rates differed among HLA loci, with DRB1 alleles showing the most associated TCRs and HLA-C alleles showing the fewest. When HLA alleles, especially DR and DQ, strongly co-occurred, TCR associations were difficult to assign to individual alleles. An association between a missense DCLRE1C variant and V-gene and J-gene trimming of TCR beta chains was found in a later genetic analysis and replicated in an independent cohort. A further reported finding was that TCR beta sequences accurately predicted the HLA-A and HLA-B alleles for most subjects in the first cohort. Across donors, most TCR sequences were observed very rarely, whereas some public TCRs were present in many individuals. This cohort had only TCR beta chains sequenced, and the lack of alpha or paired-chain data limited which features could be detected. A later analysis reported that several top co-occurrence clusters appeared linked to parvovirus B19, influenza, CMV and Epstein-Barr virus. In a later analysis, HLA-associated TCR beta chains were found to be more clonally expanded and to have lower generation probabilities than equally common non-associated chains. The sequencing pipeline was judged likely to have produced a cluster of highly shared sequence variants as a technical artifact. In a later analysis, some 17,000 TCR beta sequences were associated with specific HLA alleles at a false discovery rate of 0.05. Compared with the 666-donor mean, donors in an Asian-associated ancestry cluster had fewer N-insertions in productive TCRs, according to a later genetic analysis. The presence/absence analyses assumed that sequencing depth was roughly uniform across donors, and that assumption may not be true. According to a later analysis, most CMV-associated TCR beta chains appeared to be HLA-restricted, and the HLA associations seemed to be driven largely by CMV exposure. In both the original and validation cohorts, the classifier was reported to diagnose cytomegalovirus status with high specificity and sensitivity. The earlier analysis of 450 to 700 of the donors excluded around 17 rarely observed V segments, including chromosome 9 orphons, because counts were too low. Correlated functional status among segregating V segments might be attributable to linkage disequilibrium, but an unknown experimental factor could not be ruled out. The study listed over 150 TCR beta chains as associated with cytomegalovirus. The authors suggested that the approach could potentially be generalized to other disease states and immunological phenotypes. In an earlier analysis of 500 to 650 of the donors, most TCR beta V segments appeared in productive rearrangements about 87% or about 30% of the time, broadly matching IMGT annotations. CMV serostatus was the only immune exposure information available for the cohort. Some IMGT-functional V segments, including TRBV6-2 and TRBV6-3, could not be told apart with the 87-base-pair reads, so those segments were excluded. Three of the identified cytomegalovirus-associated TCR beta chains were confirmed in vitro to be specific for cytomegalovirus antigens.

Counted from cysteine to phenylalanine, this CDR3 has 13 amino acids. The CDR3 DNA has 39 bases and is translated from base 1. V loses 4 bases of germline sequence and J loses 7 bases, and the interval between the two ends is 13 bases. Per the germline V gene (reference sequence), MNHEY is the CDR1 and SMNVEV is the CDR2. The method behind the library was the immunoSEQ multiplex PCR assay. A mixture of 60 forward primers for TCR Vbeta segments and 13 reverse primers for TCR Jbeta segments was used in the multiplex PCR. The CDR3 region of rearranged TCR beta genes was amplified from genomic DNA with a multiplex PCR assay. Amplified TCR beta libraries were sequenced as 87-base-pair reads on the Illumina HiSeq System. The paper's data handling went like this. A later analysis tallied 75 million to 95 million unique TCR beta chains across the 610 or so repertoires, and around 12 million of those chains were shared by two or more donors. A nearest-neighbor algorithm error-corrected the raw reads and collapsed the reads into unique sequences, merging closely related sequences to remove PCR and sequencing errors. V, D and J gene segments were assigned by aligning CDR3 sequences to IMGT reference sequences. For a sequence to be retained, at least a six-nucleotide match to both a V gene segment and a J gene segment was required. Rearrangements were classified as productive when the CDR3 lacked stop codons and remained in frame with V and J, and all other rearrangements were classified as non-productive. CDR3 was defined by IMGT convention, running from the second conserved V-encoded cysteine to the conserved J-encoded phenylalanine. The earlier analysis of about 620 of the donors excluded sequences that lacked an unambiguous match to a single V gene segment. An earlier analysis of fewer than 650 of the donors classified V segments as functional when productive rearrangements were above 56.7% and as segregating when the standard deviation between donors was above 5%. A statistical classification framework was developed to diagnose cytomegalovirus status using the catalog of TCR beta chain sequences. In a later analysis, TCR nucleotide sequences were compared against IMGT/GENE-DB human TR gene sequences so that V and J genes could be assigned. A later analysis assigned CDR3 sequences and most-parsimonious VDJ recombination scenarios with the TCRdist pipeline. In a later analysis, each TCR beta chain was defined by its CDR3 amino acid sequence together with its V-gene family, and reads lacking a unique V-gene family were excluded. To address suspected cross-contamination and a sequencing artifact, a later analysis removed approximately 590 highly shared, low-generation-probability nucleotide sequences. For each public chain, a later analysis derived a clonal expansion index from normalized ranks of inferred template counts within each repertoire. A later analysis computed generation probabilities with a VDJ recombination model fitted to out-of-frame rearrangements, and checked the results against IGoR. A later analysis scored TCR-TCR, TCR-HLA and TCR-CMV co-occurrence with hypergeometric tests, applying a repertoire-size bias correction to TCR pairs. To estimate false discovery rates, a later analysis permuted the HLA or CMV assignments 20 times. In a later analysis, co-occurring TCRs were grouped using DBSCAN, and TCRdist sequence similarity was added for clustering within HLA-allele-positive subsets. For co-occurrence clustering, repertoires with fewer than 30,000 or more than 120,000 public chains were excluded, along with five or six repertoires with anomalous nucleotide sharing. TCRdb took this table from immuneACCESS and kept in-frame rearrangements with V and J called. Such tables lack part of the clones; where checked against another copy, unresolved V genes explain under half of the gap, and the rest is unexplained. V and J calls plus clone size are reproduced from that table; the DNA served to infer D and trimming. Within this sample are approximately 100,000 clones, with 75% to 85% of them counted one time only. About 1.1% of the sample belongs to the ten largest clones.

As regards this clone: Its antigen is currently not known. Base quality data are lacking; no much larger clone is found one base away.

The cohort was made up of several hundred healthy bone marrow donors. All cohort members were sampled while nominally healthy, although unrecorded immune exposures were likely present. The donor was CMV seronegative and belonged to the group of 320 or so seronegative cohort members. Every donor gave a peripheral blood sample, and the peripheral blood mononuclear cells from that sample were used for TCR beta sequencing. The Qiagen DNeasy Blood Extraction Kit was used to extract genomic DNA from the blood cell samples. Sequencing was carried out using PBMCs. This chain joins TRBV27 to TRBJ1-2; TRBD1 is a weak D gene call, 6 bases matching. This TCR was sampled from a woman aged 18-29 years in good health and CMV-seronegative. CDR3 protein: CASSSNQGRGYTF. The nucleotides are TGTGCCAGCAGTTCCAACCAGGGGCGTGGCTACACCTTC.